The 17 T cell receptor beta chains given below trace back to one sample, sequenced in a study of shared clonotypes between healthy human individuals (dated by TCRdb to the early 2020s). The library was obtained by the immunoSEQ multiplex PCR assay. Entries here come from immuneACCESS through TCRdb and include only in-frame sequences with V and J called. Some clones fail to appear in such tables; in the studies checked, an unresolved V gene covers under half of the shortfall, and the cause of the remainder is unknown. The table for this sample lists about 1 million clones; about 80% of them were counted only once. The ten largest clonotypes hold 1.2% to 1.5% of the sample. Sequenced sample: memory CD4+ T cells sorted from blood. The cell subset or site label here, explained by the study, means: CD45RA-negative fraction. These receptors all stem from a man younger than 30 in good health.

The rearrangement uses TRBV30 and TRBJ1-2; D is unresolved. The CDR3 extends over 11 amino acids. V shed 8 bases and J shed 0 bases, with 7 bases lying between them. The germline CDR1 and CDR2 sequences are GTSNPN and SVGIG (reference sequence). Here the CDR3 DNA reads TGTGCCCGCGCCGCTAACTATGGCTACACCTTC. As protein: CARAANYGYTF.

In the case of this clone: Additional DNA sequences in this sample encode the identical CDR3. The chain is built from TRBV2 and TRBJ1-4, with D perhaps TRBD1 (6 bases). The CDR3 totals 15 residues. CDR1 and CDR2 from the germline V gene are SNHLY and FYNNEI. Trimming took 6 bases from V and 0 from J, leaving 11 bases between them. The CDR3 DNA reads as TGTGCCAGCAGGGCGGACAGATCAACTAATGAAAAACTGTTTTTT. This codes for CASRADRSTNEKLFF.

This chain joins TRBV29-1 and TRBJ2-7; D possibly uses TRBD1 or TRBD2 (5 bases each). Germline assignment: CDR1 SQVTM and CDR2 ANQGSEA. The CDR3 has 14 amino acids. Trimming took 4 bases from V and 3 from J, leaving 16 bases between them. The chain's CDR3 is CSVVGRDGVYEQYF. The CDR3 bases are TGCAGCGTTGTGGGCCGGGACGGAGTCTACGAGCAGTACTTC.

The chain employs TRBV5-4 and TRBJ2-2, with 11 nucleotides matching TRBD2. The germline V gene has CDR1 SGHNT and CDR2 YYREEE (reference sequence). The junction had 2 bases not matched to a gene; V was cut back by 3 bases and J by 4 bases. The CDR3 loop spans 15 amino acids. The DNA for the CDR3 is TGTGCCAGCAGCTCCGGGACTAGCGGCACCGGGGAGCTGTTTTTT. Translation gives CASSSGTSGTGELFF.

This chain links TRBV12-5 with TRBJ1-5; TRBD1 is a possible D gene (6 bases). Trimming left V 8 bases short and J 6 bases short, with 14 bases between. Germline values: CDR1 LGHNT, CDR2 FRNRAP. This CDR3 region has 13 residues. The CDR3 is CASIGQPGQPQHF. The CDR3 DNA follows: TGTGCTAGTATAGGACAGCCGGGTCAGCCCCAGCATTTT.

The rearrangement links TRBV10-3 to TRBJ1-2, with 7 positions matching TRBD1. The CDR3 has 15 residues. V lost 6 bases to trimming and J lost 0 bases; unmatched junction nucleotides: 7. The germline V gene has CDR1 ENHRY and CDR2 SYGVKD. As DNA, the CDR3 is TGTGCCATCAGGGGGGGACAGAGCCCTAACTATGGCTACACCTTC. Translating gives CAIRGGQSPNYGYTF.

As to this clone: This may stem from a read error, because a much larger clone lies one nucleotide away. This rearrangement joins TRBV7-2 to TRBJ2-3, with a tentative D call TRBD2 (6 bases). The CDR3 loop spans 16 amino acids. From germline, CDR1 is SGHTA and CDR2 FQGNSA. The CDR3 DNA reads TGTGCCGGCAGCCCCCGAGCGGGCCCTAGCACAGATACGCAGTATTTT. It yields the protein CAGSPRAGPSTDTQYF. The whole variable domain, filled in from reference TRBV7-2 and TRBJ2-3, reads GAGVSQSPSNKVTEKGKDVELRCDPISGHTALYWYRQSLGQGLEFLIYFQGNSAPDKSGLPSDRFSAERTGGSVSTLTIQRTQQEDSAVYLCAGSPRAGPSTDTQYFGPGTRLTVL.

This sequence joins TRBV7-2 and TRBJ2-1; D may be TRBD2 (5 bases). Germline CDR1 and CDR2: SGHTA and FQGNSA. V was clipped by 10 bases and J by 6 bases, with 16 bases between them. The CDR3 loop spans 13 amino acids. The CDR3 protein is CATSSWVGNEQFF. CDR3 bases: TGTGCCACTTCTAGCTGGGTAGGCAATGAGCAGTTCTTC.

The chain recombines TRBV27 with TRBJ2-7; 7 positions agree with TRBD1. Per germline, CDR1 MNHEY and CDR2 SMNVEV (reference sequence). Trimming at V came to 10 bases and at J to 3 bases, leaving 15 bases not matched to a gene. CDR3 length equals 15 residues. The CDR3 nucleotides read TGTGCCACCGCGAAAATGGGACAGAGCAACTACGAGCAGTACTTC. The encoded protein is CATAKMGQSNYEQYF.

CDR3 loop: CASSYTYPGAQYF. The CDR3 DNA reads TGTGCCAGCAGTTACACCTATCCCGGGGCGCAGTATTTT. This rearrangement joins TRBV6-5 to TRBJ2-3; D may be TRBD2 (5 bases). The CDR3 contains 13 residues. V was trimmed by 2 bases and J by 10 bases, leaving 13 bases between them. CDR1 is MNHEY, CDR2 SVGAGI, per germline.

CDR3 in DNA: TGTGCCTGGAGTTCCCGGAGAGAGGGCGAGCAGTACTTC. Translated, it gives CAWSSRREGEQYF. This chain joins TRBV30 and TRBJ2-7, with D possibly TRBD2 on 5 matching bases. V lost 2 bases, J lost 6 bases, and 14 bases lay in between. The CDR3 runs 13 residues. From germline, CDR1 is GTSNPN and CDR2 SVGIG (reference sequence).

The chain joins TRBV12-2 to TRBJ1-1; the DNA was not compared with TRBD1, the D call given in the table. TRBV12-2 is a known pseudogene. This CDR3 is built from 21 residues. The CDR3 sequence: CASRPIQGRVERFGLNTEAFF. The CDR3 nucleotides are TGTGCAAGTCGCCCAATCCAGGGCAGGGTCGAACGGTTTGGGTTGAACACTGAAGCTTTCTTT.

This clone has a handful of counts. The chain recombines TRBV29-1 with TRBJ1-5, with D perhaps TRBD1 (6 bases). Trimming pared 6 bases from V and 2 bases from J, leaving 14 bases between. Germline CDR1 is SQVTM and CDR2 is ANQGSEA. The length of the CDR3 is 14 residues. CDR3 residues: CSVALQGGNQPQHF. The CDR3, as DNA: TGCAGCGTGGCTTTACAGGGAGGCAATCAGCCCCAGCATTTT.

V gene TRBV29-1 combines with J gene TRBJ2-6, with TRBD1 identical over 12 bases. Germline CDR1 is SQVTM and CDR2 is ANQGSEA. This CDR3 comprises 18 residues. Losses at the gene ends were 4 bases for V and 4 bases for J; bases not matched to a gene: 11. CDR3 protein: CSVVGTGGISAGANVLTF. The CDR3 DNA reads TGCAGCGTTGTAGGGACAGGGGGCATTTCGGCAGGGGCCAACGTCCTGACTTTC.

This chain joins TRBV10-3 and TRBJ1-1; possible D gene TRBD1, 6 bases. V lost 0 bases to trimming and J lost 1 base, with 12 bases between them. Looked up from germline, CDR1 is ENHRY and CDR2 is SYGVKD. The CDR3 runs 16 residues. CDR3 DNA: TGTGCCATCAGTGAGTCCAGGAGGGGGTCGAACACTGAAGCTTTCTTT. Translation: CAISESRRGSNTEAFF.

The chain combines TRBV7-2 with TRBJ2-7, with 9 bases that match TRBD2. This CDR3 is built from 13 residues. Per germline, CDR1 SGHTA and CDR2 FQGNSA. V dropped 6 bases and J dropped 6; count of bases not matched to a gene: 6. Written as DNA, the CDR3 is TGTGCCAGCAGGCCGGGACTAGCTGTCGAGCAGTACTTC. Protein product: CASRPGLAVEQYF.

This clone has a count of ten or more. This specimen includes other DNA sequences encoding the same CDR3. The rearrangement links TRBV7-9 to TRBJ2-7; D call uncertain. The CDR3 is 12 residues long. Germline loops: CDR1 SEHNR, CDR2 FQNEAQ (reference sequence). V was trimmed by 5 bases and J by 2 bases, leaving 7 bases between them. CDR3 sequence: CASSLTTYEQYF. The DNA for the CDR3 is TGTGCCAGCAGCCTCACGACCTACGAGCAGTACTTC.